These 20 T cell receptor beta chains share one sample of origin, sequenced in a study of control samples from healthy donors and cancer patients. Profiled with immunoSEQ multiplex PCR; TCRdb holds only in-frame clones, not every one. The sample has 84,000 or so clones; roughly 91% are singletons. Input material: blood. These receptors were taken from a man aged 45-65 years in good health.

The chain recombines TRBV19 with TRBJ1-5, with 9 bases identical to TRBD1. V shed 4 bases, J shed 7 bases, and the junction held 8 bases outside the gene matches. CDR1 and CDR2 from the germline V gene are LNHDA and SQIVND (reference sequence). CDR3 size: 15 residues. In DNA, the CDR3 is TGTGCCAGTAGTACCACCGGGACAGGGATCCAGCCCCAGCATTTT. Translated, it gives CASSTTGTGIQPQHF.

The V gene is TRBV6-6, the J gene TRBJ1-3, with D hard to call. CDR3 length equals 14 residues. Trimming stripped 6 bases from V and 0 bases from J, with 9 bases between. Per the germline V gene, CDR1 is MNHNY and CDR2 is SVGAGI (reference sequence). CDR3 sequence reads: CASSLQSSGNTIYF. CDR3 coding DNA: TGTGCCAGCAGCCTACAGAGCTCTGGAAACACCATATATTTT.

The chain uses TRBV3-1 (or the pseudogene TRBV3-2) and TRBJ1-2, with D possibly TRBD1 on 5 matching bases. The CDR3 is 15 residues long. Trimming shortened V by 2 bases and J by 1 base, and 11 bases separated the two germline ends. Per the germline V gene, CDR1 is LGHDT and CDR2 is YNNKEL (reference sequence). The CDR3 nucleotides are TGTGCCAGCAGCCAATTCCACCAGGGTAACTATGGCTACACCTTC. Protein product: CASSQFHQGNYGYTF.

The chain combines TRBV7-9 with TRBJ2-3; tentative D call: TRBD2 (6 bases). V was trimmed by 0 bases and J by 1 base, leaving 14 bases between them. CDR3 length equals 17 residues. Germline V gene lookup returns CDR1 SEHNR and CDR2 FQNEAQ (reference sequence). Here the CDR3 reads CASSLAQAWGGTDTQYF. In nucleotides, the CDR3 is TGTGCCAGCAGCTTAGCCCAAGCATGGGGGGGCACAGATACGCAGTATTTT.

This rearrangement joins TRBV9 to TRBJ2-6; possible D gene TRBD2, 6 bases. Germline V gene lookup returns CDR1 SGDLS and CDR2 YYNGEE. This CDR3 is 17 amino acids long. With 4 bases removed from V and 2 bases from J, the gap between germline ends came to 16 bases. Written as DNA, the CDR3 is TGTGCCAGCAGCCCAACTTATTCGGGGGCTGGGGCCAACGTCCTGACTTTC. Its translation is CASSPTYSGAGANVLTF.

This chain connects TRBV6-5 to TRBJ1-1, with 7 bases matching TRBD1. V lost 7 bases to trimming and J lost 1 base; unmatched junction nucleotides: 6. The CDR3 has 14 residues. In germline, CDR1 is MNHEY, CDR2 SVGAGI. The CDR3 sequence is CASNLDRANTEAFF. CDR3 DNA sequence: TGTGCCAGCAATCTAGACAGGGCGAACACTGAAGCTTTCTTT.

The rearrangement joins TRBV5-6 to TRBJ1-5; tentative D call: TRBD1 (6 bases). Trimming pared 2 bases from V and 11 bases from J, leaving 11 bases between. The CDR3 is made up of 12 amino acids. Germline V lookup: CDR1 SGHDT, CDR2 YYEEEE. CDR3 in amino acids: CASSFSGAAQHF. As DNA, the CDR3 is TGTGCCAGCAGCTTCTCAGGGGCGGCCCAGCATTTT.

This chain joins TRBV29-1 and TRBJ1-2, with D maybe TRBD1 (6 bases). The CDR3 totals 14 residues. V gave up 0 bases and J gave up 7 bases, with 15 bases separating them. Germline assignment: CDR1 SQVTM and CDR2 ANQGSEA. The CDR3 sequence: CSVEDRRGLPGYTF. The CDR3 DNA sequence: TGCAGCGTTGAAGACCGGCGGGGGCTTCCTGGCTACACCTTC.

The chain has TRBV19 and TRBJ1-2; D uncertain. V was clipped by 5 bases and J by 8 bases, with 12 bases between them. In germline, CDR1 is LNHDA, CDR2 SQIVND (reference sequence). The CDR3 has 12 residues. The CDR3 reads CASSPVPGGYTF. DNA for the CDR3: TGTGCCAGTAGTCCAGTCCCGGGAGGCTACACCTTC.

The CDR3 protein is CASSFGTAPDVDTEAFF. DNA for the CDR3: TGTGCCAGCAGCTTCGGGACAGCCCCCGATGTAGACACTGAAGCTTTCTTT. The V call is TRBV11-2, the J call TRBJ1-1; 7 positions agree with TRBD1. Germline V CDR1 and CDR2: SGHAT, FQNNGV. The CDR3 has 17 residues. The trim removed 3 bases at V and 3 bases at J, leaving 13 bases unmatched.

The rearrangement uses TRBV5-6 and TRBJ1-1, with 7 bases fitting TRBD1. Germline assignment: CDR1 SGHDT and CDR2 YYEEEE. CDR3 size: 14 residues. The ends lost 3 bases at V and 0 bases at J; junction bases unmatched: 2. As DNA, the CDR3 is TGTGCCAGCAGCTCTCAGGGGGTGAACACTGAAGCTTTCTTT. It translates to CASSSQGVNTEAFF.

The chain links TRBV7-9 to TRBJ2-7; TRBD1 might be the D (6 bases). The CDR3 spans 14 residues. CDR1 SEHNR and CDR2 FQNEAQ come from the germline V gene (reference sequence). The V end was cut by 2 bases, the J end by 9 bases, with 17 bases between. Here the CDR3 reads CASSLPSGQGTQYF. DNA for the CDR3: TGTGCCAGCAGCTTACCATCTGGTCAGGGGACGCAGTACTTC.

The sample holds one count of this clone. The rearrangement uses TRBV15 and TRBJ2-1, with TRBD2 matching over 9 bases. Germline trimming cut 0 bases from V and 7 bases from J; bases unmatched to any gene: 7. Looked up from germline, CDR1 is LNHNV and CDR2 is YYDKDF (reference sequence). The CDR3 extends over 16 amino acids. CDR3 protein: CATSRERRGGRNEQFF. The DNA of the CDR3 is TGTGCCACCAGCAGAGAACGGCGGGGGGGCCGGAATGAGCAGTTCTTC.

This chain joins TRBV7-2 and TRBJ1-3; no definite D call. Germline CDR1 and CDR2: SGHTA and FQGNSA. There are 12 residues in the CDR3. The V end lost 5 bases, the J end lost 2 bases, and 4 bases lay between the germline ends. The CDR3 here is CASSHPGNTIYF. The CDR3 nucleotides are TGTGCCAGCAGCCACCCTGGAAACACCATATATTTT.

The chain carries TRBV19 and TRBJ1-2; D gene uncertain. This CDR3 is 12 amino acids long. The germline V gene encodes CDR1 LNHDA and CDR2 SQIVND (reference sequence). V shed 6 bases and J shed 8 bases, with 13 bases lying between them. In nucleotides, the CDR3 is TGTGCCAGTAGCAGGCAGAGTGACGGCTACACCTTC. Amino acid sequence: CASSRQSDGYTF. Looking up the rest from reference TRBV19 and TRBJ1-2 gives the full variable domain: DGGITQSPKYLFRKEGQNVTLSCEQNLNHDAMYWYRQDPGQGLRLIYYSQIVNDFQKGDIAEGYSVSREKKESFPLTVTSAQKNPTAFYLCASSRQSDGYTFGSGTRLTVV.

The J gene is TRBJ2-7, the V gene TRBV6-1, with D maybe TRBD2 (5 bases). V was trimmed by 3 bases and J by 2 bases, leaving 14 bases between them. CDR3 length equals 15 residues. Germline V gene data show CDR1 as MNHNS and CDR2 as SASEGT. This chain's CDR3 is CASSEPPRGAYEQYF. The CDR3 bases are TGTGCCAGCAGTGAGCCTCCTCGGGGAGCCTACGAGCAGTACTTC.

This clone was picked up one time. The chain is built from TRBV30 and TRBJ1-1, with 10 bases identical to TRBD1. The CDR3 has 11 amino acids. Germline assignment: CDR1 GTSNPN and CDR2 SVGIG (reference sequence). V lost 7 bases, J lost 11 bases, and 7 bases stayed unmatched. The chain's CDR3 is CASDRGDRAFF. CDR3 coding DNA: TGTGCCTCGGACAGGGGGGACCGGGCTTTCTTT.

This chain connects TRBV19 to TRBJ1-4; a possible D gene is TRBD1 (5 bases). The CDR3 sequence is 16 residues long. V lost 6 bases to trimming and J lost 3 bases, with 17 bases between them. Germline CDR1 LNHDA, CDR2 SQIVND (reference sequence). CDR3 DNA: TGTGCCAGTAGAAAAATATCAGGGACCTCTAATGAAAAACTGTTTTTT. Its translation: CASRKISGTSNEKLFF.

The J gene is TRBJ1-1, the V gene TRBV30; D unresolved. The CDR3 covers 12 residues. CDR1 and CDR2 (germline): GTSNPN, SVGIG (reference sequence). V shed 2 bases and J shed 7 bases, with 11 bases lying between them. In DNA, the CDR3 is TGTGCCTGGAGTCGTTTCGGGGATGAAGCTTTCTTT. This codes for CAWSRFGDEAFF.

This chain connects TRBV5-1 to TRBJ1-4; D gene uncertain. Germline V gene data show CDR1 as SGHRS and CDR2 as YFSETQ. Trimming pared 1 base from V and 8 bases from J, leaving 6 bases between. The CDR3 covers 12 residues. The DNA of the CDR3 is TGCGCCAGCAGCTTGCCCGGAGAAAAACTGTTTTTT. Translated, it gives CASSLPGEKLFF. The full variable domain, rest sourced from reference TRBV5-1 and TRBJ1-4, is KAGVTQTPRYLIKTRGQQVTLSCSPISGHRSVSWYQQTPGQGLQFLFEYFSETQRNKGNFPGRFSGRQFSNSRSEMNVSTLELGDSALYLCASSLPGEKLFFGSGTQLSVL.